These 12 T cell receptor beta chains share one sample of origin, sequenced in a study of blood T cells in healthy people across ages. A second PCR, run for about 7 to 11 cycles, used a sample-barcoded 5' primer plus a J-beta primer mix. One entry per CDR3 protein, called by TCRdb with MiXCR from the 5' RACE reads. This table holds 700,000 to 900,000 distinct CDR3 sequences, 50% to 65% found once. The sequenced sample was blood. These receptors were collected from a man at least 80 years old in good health.

Ten or more counts support this clonotype. This chain joins TRBV5-5 and TRBJ2-5; D ambiguous. Trimming pared 0 bases from V and 4 bases from J, leaving 7 bases between. Germline lookup yields CDR1 SGHKS and CDR2 YYEKEE (reference sequence). The CDR3 covers 13 residues. CDR3: CASSLAPPETQYF. DNA for the CDR3: TGTGCCAGCAGCTTGGCCCCCCCAGAGACCCAGTACTTC.

This clonotype was recorded a few times. The CDR3 sequence is CSARGLDRTDTQYF. In DNA form, the CDR3 reads TGCAGTGCTAGGGGACTAGACCGCACAGATACGCAGTATTTT. The chain uses TRBV20-1 and TRBJ2-3; 8 bases are a match to TRBD2. CDR3 length: 14 residues. J lost 1 base, V lost 3 bases, and 3 bases had no gene match. Germline assignment: CDR1 DFQATT and CDR2 SNEGSKA (reference sequence).

The V gene is TRBV27, the J gene TRBJ2-1, with TRBD1 as a possible D gene (5 bases). The CDR3 totals 14 residues. Trimming removed 3 bases at V and 2 bases at J, with 8 bases between. From germline, CDR1 is MNHEY and CDR2 SMNVEV (reference sequence). The CDR3 reads CASSFRVPYNEQFF. The CDR3 DNA reads as TGTGCCAGCAGTTTCAGGGTACCCTACAATGAGCAGTTCTTC.

This CDR3 reads CASSGQGETQYF. CDR3 bases: TGCGCCAGCAGCGGACAGGGTGAGACCCAGTACTTC. This chain uses TRBV5-1 with TRBJ2-5; 8 nucleotides match TRBD1. The V segment lost 4 bases and the J segment 5 bases; nucleotides outside the gene matches: 1. CDR1 SGHRS and CDR2 YFSETQ come from the germline V gene. The CDR3 spans 12 residues.

This clonotype was seen a single time. This chain links TRBV6-5 with TRBJ2-3; 13 bases line up with TRBD2. V lost 2 bases, J lost 9 bases, and 5 bases stayed unmatched. Germline V CDR1 and CDR2: MNHEY, SVGAGI. There are 15 residues in the CDR3. The CDR3 is CASSYTSGRALTQYF. In DNA form, the CDR3 reads TGTGCCAGCAGTTACACTAGCGGGAGGGCCTTGACGCAGTATTTT.

There are a few counts of this clonotype. J is TRBJ2-3 and V is TRBV2; D remains unclear. V lost 0 bases to trimming and J lost 0 bases, with 10 bases between them. Germline values: CDR1 SNHLY, CDR2 FYNNEI. This CDR3 has 16 amino acids. This CDR3 is CASSEALSASTDTQYF. In DNA form, the CDR3 reads TGTGCCAGCAGTGAAGCTTTGTCAGCTAGCACAGATACGCAGTATTTT.

This clonotype was detected only a few times. V gene TRBV10-3 combines with J gene TRBJ1-2, with D uncertain. V was trimmed by 7 bases and J by 0 bases, leaving 9 bases between them. The germline V gene has CDR1 ENHRY and CDR2 SYGVKD. This CDR3 comprises 13 residues. Here the CDR3 DNA reads TGTGCCATCAAGGCCGCATCTAACTATGGCTACACCTTC. Its translation: CAIKAASNYGYTF.

The V call is TRBV29-1, the J call TRBJ1-2; 8 bases agree with TRBD1. The CDR3 loop spans 13 amino acids. With 6 bases clipped from V and 0 bases from J, the junction kept 3 bases outside the gene matches. The V gene's germline CDR1 is SQVTM and CDR2 ANQGSEA. CDR3: CSVLDRANYGYTF. The CDR3 DNA reads as TGCAGCGTCCTGGACAGGGCTAACTATGGCTACACCTTC.

This rearrangement joins TRBV18 to TRBJ2-4; D is tentatively TRBD1 or TRBD2 (5 bases each). The J call may be incorrect, as the DNA end agrees better with TRBJ2-7. The CDR3 spans 15 residues. In germline, CDR1 is KGHSH, CDR2 LQKENI. The CDR3 region is CASSSTGDDPYEQYF. The CDR3 bases are TGTGCCAGCTCATCAACTGGGGACGACCCCTACGAGCAGTACTTC.

The chain employs TRBV6-4 and TRBJ1-2; D is uncertain. Germline V CDR1 and CDR2: MRHNA, SNTAGT. V lost 8 bases and J 2 bases, leaving 15 bases between the germline ends. The CDR3 loop spans 14 amino acids. The CDR3 protein is CASQRSVGNYGYTF. CDR3 DNA: TGTGCCAGCCAACGGTCGGTGGGGAACTATGGCTACACCTTC.

This rearrangement joins TRBV20-1 to TRBJ2-5; 11 positions match TRBD2. V shed 5 bases, J shed 5 bases, and the junction held 13 bases outside the gene matches. CDR1 and CDR2 from the germline V gene are DFQATT and SNEGSKA (reference sequence). The CDR3 is 16 residues long. This chain's CDR3 is CSAPPGGLAGRETQYF. The CDR3 region has the DNA TGCAGTGCTCCCCCCGGAGGACTAGCGGGTAGGGAGACCCAGTACTTC.

V gene TRBV20-1 combines with J gene TRBJ2-5, with 8 nucleotides matching TRBD2. The end of the DNA aligns better with TRBJ2-1, so the J call may be wrong. Per germline, CDR1 DFQATT and CDR2 SNEGSKA (reference sequence). This CDR3 comprises 13 residues. CDR3 protein: CSALSGGQETQFF. CDR3 in DNA: TGCAGTGCGTTAAGCGGGGGCCAAGAGACCCAGTTCTTC.